A selection of T cell receptor beta chains follows, all from one sample in a study of CD8 T cells in ankylosing spondylitis. In TCRdb, the 5' RACE reads were re-called with MiXCR into one record per CDR3 protein. Counted here are more than 650,000 distinct CDR3 sequences, 10% to 15% occurring once; the ten biggest clones make up 0.45% to 0.6%. The sample was blood, either unsorted or a sorted T cell fraction (not recorded which). The receptors originated from a male donor with ankylosing spondylitis. CDR3s include the opening cysteine and the closing phenylalanine or tryptophan.

TRBV7-9	TRBJ1-6	CASSLEARRSPLHF
TRBV11-2	TRBJ2-1	CASSLVRGGEQFF
TRBV28	TRBJ2-7	CASSLYAQGWYEQYF
TRBV20-1	TRBJ1-2	CSARDRRTGDGYTF
TRBV20-1	TRBJ2-3	CSGPRDSTDTQYF
TRBV4-2	TRBJ2-5	CASSQVPTSLETQYF
TRBV5-1	TRBJ1-1	CASSEGWGTEAFF
TRBV29-1	TRBJ2-5	CSVPLAGTETQYF
TRBV20-1	TRBJ2-1	CSAKPGQIYNEQFF
TRBV7-9	TRBJ1-3	CASSDPGRAGNTIYF
TRBV29-1	TRBJ2-1	CSVEAGSGRGFF
TRBV15	TRBJ2-5	CATSGDRRARLSRQYF
TRBV25-1	TRBJ1-2	CASSEPGQGNYGYTF
TRBV7-2	TRBJ2-7	CASSEVGRQYF
TRBV12-3/TRBV12-4	TRBJ2-3	CASSLGLAGVAGDTQYF